The next 28 T cell receptor beta chains were all read from a single sample in a study of metastatic and nonmetastatic thyroid tumors. With MiXCR, TCRdb reprocessed the PCR reads. The sample holds about 20,000 clones, 24% seen once. Patients were all untreated before their thyroid surgery. Sequencing input: tumor tissue. All receptors derive from a female donor with papillary thyroid cancer or a benign thyroid nodule (not recorded which). Some clones in this sample may be carry-over from other donors' samples.

This clone ranks as medium-sized. V usage is TRBV6-2 or TRBV6-3 and J usage is TRBJ2-2; D may match TRBD1 or TRBD2 (6 bases each). V was clipped by 4 bases and J by 1 base, with 16 bases between them. This CDR3 is built from 17 residues. CDR1 MNHEY and CDR2 SVGEGT come from the germline V gene. The CDR3 protein is CASSSQIGGGNTGELFF. The CDR3 coding sequence is TGTGCCAGCAGTTCCCAAATCGGAGGGGGGAACACCGGGGAGCTGTTTTTT.

There are many counts of this clone. This sequence may be a read error, since a much larger clone differs from it by one base. CDR3 in DNA: TGTGCCACCAGTGATGCGAGGGGGGTCGGAGAGACCCAGTACTTC. Translation gives CATSDARGVGETQYF. The rearrangement links TRBV24-1 to TRBJ2-5; D is possibly TRBD1 or TRBD2 (6 bases each). V lost 3 bases, J lost 4 bases, and 14 bases lay in between. The CDR3 runs 15 residues. CDR1 and CDR2 (germline): KGHDR, SFDVKD.

This clone was seen many times. This chain uses TRBV6-1 with TRBJ2-7; the D gene is possibly TRBD2 (6 bases). In germline, CDR1 is MNHNS, CDR2 SASEGT. The CDR3 covers 14 residues. V gave up 11 bases and J gave up 3 bases, with 20 bases separating them. In DNA, the CDR3 is TGTGCCGTCACGACTAGTCCTAAGGGCTACGAGCAGTACTTC. It codes for CAVTTSPKGYEQYF.

This clone ranks as medium-sized (0.01 to 0.1%). The chain is built from TRBV28 and TRBJ2-1; TRBD1 is a possible D gene (6 bases). Germline-derived CDR1 and CDR2 are MDHEN and SYDVKM. CDR3 length equals 19 residues. Trimming pared 7 bases from V and 1 base from J, leaving 26 bases between. The CDR3: CASTSLIWTVGDSYNEQFF. For the CDR3, the DNA is TGTGCCAGCACCTCCCTCATATGGACAGTTGGGGATTCCTACAATGAGCAGTTCTTC.

This clone is categorized as medium-sized. The chain uses TRBV19 and TRBJ2-2; 7 bases are a match to TRBD2. V shed 4 bases, J shed 0 bases, and the junction held 2 bases outside the gene matches. CDR1 is LNHDA and CDR2 is SQIVND in the germline V gene (reference sequence). CDR3 length: 15 amino acids. CDR3 sequence reads: CASSRGLANTGELFF. The CDR3 nucleotides read TGTGCCAGTAGTAGAGGACTAGCGAACACCGGGGAGCTGTTTTTT.

This clone came up a few times. The rearrangement links TRBV28 to TRBJ2-5; TRBD2 aligns across 11 bases. The junction had 5 bases not matched to a gene; V was cut back by 5 bases and J by 3 bases. The CDR3 length is 15 residues. The germline CDR1 and CDR2 sequences are MDHEN and SYDVKM. The CDR3 region has the DNA TGTGCCAGCAGTAGACTAGCGGGAATCGAAGAGACCCAGTACTTC. It codes for CASSRLAGIEETQYF.

The CDR3 DNA sequence: TGTGCCAGCAGTCGACAGGGGGCTAACTATGGCTACACCTTC. Amino acid sequence: CASSRQGANYGYTF. V usage is TRBV12-3 or TRBV12-4 and J usage is TRBJ1-2; 9 nucleotides align to TRBD1. CDR3 length: 14 amino acids. Trimming removed 5 bases from V and 0 bases from J; junction bases left unmatched: 1.

This rearrangement joins TRBV20-1 to TRBJ1-1, with 7 bases aligning to TRBD1. The CDR3 consists of 11 residues. V was clipped by 3 bases and J by 12 bases; unmatched bases: 7. CDR1 and CDR2 (germline): DFQATT, SNEGSKA (reference sequence). CDR3 region: CSASLTGDPFF. The CDR3 nucleotides read TGCAGTGCTAGCCTCACAGGGGATCCTTTCTTT.

Only a few counts were recorded for this clone. CDR3 loop: CASSLNRDQPQHF. The CDR3 DNA sequence: TGTGCCAGCAGTTTAAACAGGGATCAGCCCCAGCATTTT. This rearrangement joins TRBV6-1 to TRBJ1-5, with a possible D match to TRBD1 (6 bases). From germline, CDR1 is MNHNS and CDR2 SASEGT. This CDR3 is 13 amino acids long. Trimming removed 5 bases at V and 5 bases at J, with 10 bases between.

In this sample, this clone turned up many times. The CDR3 sequence: CASTQRTGGSTGELFF. CDR3 nucleotides: TGTGCCAGCACCCAGCGGACAGGGGGCAGCACCGGGGAGCTGTTTTTT. This chain uses TRBV11-2 with TRBJ2-2, with 11 bases matching TRBD1. CDR3 length equals 16 residues. Germline loops: CDR1 SGHAT, CDR2 FQNNGV. V lost 7 bases to trimming and J lost 4 bases; unmatched junction nucleotides: 8.

This clone showed up many times. The CDR3: CASSFGWETQYF. CDR3 nucleotides: TGTGCCAGCAGTTTCGGGTGGGAGACCCAGTACTTC. The V call is TRBV28, the J call TRBJ2-5; unclear D gene. The V and J ends lost 3 bases and 5 bases respectively, with 7 bases between them. The CDR3 contains 12 residues. Germline V gene data show CDR1 as MDHEN and CDR2 as SYDVKM.

The V and J genes are TRBV20-1 and TRBJ2-7, with D perhaps TRBD1 or TRBD2 (5 bases each). Between the trimmed V and J ends, which lost 0 bases and 3 bases, there was a span of 21 bases. Per the germline V gene, CDR1 is DFQATT and CDR2 is SNEGSKA (reference sequence). The CDR3 runs 17 residues. The chain's CDR3 is CSAREGVGPGWSYEQYF. The CDR3 DNA reads TGCAGTGCTAGAGAGGGGGTGGGACCGGGGTGGAGCTACGAGCAGTACTTC.

This clone was counted once. The junction departs from the called germline gene at one end, perhaps through a read error. The rearrangement uses TRBV7-3 and TRBJ2-3; the D gene is possibly TRBD2 (6 bases). Germline-derived CDR1 and CDR2 are SGHTA and FQGTGA. The CDR3 is 16 residues long. CDR3 coding DNA: TGTGCCAGCAGCCCTAGCTGGAGGGCCTTCACATATACGCAGTATTTT. Protein sequence: CASSPSWRAFTYTQYF.

This clone was counted a few times. This chain joins TRBV7-2 and TRBJ2-7, with D perhaps matching TRBD2 (6 bases). Trimming removed 5 bases from V and 3 bases from J, with 11 bases in between. The germline V gene encodes CDR1 SGHTA and CDR2 FQGNSA. The CDR3 runs to 13 residues. CDR3 region: CASSPVGGYEQYF. The CDR3 DNA follows: TGTGCCAGCAGCCCGGTGGGGGGCTACGAGCAGTACTTC.

This clone has at least ten counts. The chain has TRBV20-1 and TRBJ1-6, with D possibly TRBD1 on 5 matching bases. Germline V CDR1 and CDR2: DFQATT, SNEGSKA (reference sequence). Trimming stripped 0 bases from V and 0 bases from J, with 15 bases between. The CDR3 totals 18 residues. CDR3 DNA sequence: TGCAGTGCTAGAGATATTGGGGTCGGGGGCTCCTATAATTCACCCCTCCACTTT. Residues: CSARDIGVGGSYNSPLHF.

This clone was detected many times. The J gene is TRBJ2-1, the V gene TRBV20-1; tentatively, D is TRBD2 (6 bases). The CDR3 consists of 17 residues. The V end lost 5 bases, the J end lost 1 base, and 21 bases lay between the germline ends. The germline V gene encodes CDR1 DFQATT and CDR2 SNEGSKA (reference sequence). Written as DNA, the CDR3 is TGCAGTGCTCTAGGAGGATCCGGGACTTCTTCCTACAATGAGCAGTTCTTC. Translation: CSALGGSGTSSYNEQFF.

This clone was seen at least ten times. The chain couples TRBV9 to TRBJ1-2; tentatively, D is TRBD1 (6 bases). This CDR3 region has 14 residues. Trimming stripped 0 bases from V and 0 bases from J, with 6 bases between. Germline CDR1 and CDR2: SGDLS and YYNGEE. The CDR3 DNA reads TGTGCCAGCAGCGTAGACAGGGCTAACTATGGCTACACCTTC. This translates into CASSVDRANYGYTF.

The chain carries TRBV28 and TRBJ1-6; D gene uncertain. V was shortened by 9 bases and J by 7 bases, with 19 bases between the two germline ends. Germline CDR1 reads MDHEN; CDR2 reads SYDVKM. This CDR3 has 15 residues. The CDR3: CARTTLEGGNSPLHF. CDR3 nucleotides: TGTGCCAGAACCACGTTGGAGGGCGGCAATTCACCCCTCCACTTT.

About this clone: The junction differs from germline at one of its ends, possibly a read error. The rearrangement joins TRBV5-1 to TRBJ2-3, with D hard to call. The CDR3 is 12 residues long. CDR1 and CDR2 from the germline V gene are SGHRS and YFSETQ. The CDR3 DNA follows: TGCGCCAGCATCTTGGGCGCAGATACGCAGTGTTTT. Its translation: CASILGADTQCF.

This clone was counted between two and nine times. This rearrangement joins TRBV6-1 to TRBJ1-2; D may be TRBD1 (6 bases). The CDR3 is made up of 14 amino acids. Germline values: CDR1 MNHNS, CDR2 SASEGT. Trimming shortened V by 7 bases and J by 2 bases, and 14 bases separated the two germline ends. The CDR3 bases are TGTGCCAGCATCCCCGGGGGGCTCAACTATGGCTACACCTTC. This codes for CASIPGGLNYGYTF.

The table lists this clone with a few counts. The rearrangement joins TRBV6-1 to TRBJ2-2; D uncertain. Trimming left V 4 bases short and J 10 bases short, with 4 bases between. The CDR3 sequence is 10 residues long. The germline CDR1 and CDR2 sequences are MNHNS and SASEGT. The CDR3: CASSAVELFF. DNA for the CDR3: TGTGCCAGCAGTGCAGTGGAGCTGTTTTTT.

The table lists this clone with a few counts. The chain carries TRBV28 and TRBJ2-3; 8 bases line up with TRBD2. V dropped 3 bases and J dropped 3; count of bases not matched to a gene: 5. This CDR3 region has 15 residues. Germline V gene lookup returns CDR1 MDHEN and CDR2 SYDVKM. As DNA, the CDR3 is TGTGCCAGCAGTTTTCAGCGGGAGATGACAGATACGCAGTATTTT. Protein product: CASSFQREMTDTQYF.

Ten or more counts support this clone. This chain links TRBV19 with TRBJ2-1, with D uncertain. The CDR3 sequence is 13 residues long. The V end lost 7 bases, the J end lost 11 bases, and 18 bases lay between the germline ends. Germline V gene data show CDR1 as LNHDA and CDR2 as SQIVND (reference sequence). CDR3 in DNA: TGTGCCAGTACCCCGGCGTCAGGTAACCAGCAGTTCTTC. Protein: CASTPASGNQQFF.

The gene calls are TRBV2 and TRBJ2-7; the D gene is possibly TRBD2 (6 bases). The CDR3 extends over 12 amino acids. Trimming removed 6 bases from V and 4 bases from J, with 10 bases in between. CDR1 and CDR2 (germline): SNHLY, FYNNEI. As DNA, the CDR3 is TGTGCCAGCAGGGGCGGGACTTACGAGCAGTACTTC. Encoded protein: CASRGGTYEQYF.

By share, this clone ranks as medium-sized. The J gene is TRBJ2-2, the V gene TRBV6-2 or TRBV6-3; 8 bases align to TRBD1. Germline trimming cut 0 bases from V and 7 bases from J; bases unmatched to any gene: 1. Germline V gene data show CDR1 as MNHEY and CDR2 as SVGEGT. This CDR3 spans 14 amino acids. Written as DNA, the CDR3 is TGTGCCAGCAGTTACTCGACAGGGGACGGGGAGCTGTTTTTT. As protein: CASSYSTGDGELFF.

This clone was seen more than once but under ten times. The rearrangement uses TRBV28 and TRBJ2-7; unclear D gene. V lost 3 bases to trimming and J lost 8 bases, with 8 bases between them. The V gene's germline CDR1 is MDHEN and CDR2 SYDVKM. The CDR3 runs 11 residues. Here the CDR3 reads CASSFRTKQYF. The DNA for the CDR3 is TGTGCCAGCAGTTTTCGTACGAAGCAGTACTTC.

This clone appeared many times. A read error may be the cause here, since a much bigger clone is one base away. This chain links TRBV19 with TRBJ2-2, with D perhaps TRBD2 (6 bases). The germline V gene has CDR1 LNHDA and CDR2 SQIVND (reference sequence). V shed 3 bases and J shed 4 bases, with 15 bases lying between them. The CDR3 is 16 amino acids. The CDR3 protein is CASSIGLALSTGELFF. For the CDR3, the DNA is TGTGCCAGTAGTATCGGGCTAGCGTTGAGCACCGGGGAGCTGTTTTTT.

In its sample, this clone ranks as medium-sized (0.01 to 0.1%). The chain links TRBV12-3 or TRBV12-4 to TRBJ2-7, with 9 bases that match TRBD2. This CDR3 region has 14 residues. The V segment lost 3 bases and the J segment 7 bases; nucleotides outside the gene matches: 7. DNA of the CDR3: TGTGCCAGCAGTTTGGTAGCGGGAGCTGGGGAGCAGTACTTC. Encoded protein: CASSLVAGAGEQYF.